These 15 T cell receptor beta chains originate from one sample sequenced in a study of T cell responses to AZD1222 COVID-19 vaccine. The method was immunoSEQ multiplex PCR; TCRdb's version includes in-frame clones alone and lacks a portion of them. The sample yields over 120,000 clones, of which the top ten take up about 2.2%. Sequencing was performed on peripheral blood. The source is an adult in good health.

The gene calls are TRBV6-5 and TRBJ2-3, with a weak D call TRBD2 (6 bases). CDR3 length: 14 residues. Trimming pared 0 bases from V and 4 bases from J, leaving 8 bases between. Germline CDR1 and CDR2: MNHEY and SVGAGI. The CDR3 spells CASSYSRGSDTQYF. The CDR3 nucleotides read TGTGCCAGCAGTTACTCGCGGGGATCAGATACGCAGTATTTT.

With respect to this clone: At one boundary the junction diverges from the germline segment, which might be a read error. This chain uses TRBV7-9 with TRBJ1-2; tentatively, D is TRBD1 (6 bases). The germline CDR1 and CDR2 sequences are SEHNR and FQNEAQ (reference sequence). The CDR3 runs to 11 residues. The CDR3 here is CASSFGQGLAF. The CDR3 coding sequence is TGTGCCAGCAGCTTTGGCCAGGGGCTAGCCTTC.

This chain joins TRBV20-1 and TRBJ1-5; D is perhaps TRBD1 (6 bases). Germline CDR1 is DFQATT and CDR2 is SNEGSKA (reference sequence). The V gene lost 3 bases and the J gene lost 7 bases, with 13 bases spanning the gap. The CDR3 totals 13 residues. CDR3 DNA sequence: TGCAGTGCTAGTGCCAGGGGTGGGCAGCCCCAGCATTTT. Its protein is CSASARGGQPQHF.

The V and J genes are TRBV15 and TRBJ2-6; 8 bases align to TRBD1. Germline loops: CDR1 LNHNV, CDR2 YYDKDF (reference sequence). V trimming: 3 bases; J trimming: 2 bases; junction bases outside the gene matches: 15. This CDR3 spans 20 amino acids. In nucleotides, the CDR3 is TGTGCCACCAGCAGGGGGATCACAGGGGGACTTTCTGCTGGGGCCAACGTCCTGACTTTC. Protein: CATSRGITGGLSAGANVLTF.

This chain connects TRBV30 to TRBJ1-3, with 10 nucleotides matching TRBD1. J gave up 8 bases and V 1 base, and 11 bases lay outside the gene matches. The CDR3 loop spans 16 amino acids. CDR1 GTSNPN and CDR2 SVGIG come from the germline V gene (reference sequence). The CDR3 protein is CAWSAPRTGGRDTIYF. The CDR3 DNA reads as TGTGCCTGGAGTGCCCCCCGGACAGGGGGTAGGGACACCATATATTTT.

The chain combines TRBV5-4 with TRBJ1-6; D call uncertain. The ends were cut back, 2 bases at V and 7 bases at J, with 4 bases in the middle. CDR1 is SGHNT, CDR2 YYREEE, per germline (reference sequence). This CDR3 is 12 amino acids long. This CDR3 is CASSLVNSPLHF. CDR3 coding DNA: TGTGCCAGCAGCTTAGTGAATTCACCCCTCCACTTT.

CDR3 in DNA: TGTGCCAGCAGTTCTCCGCTGACAGGGACAAACTATGGCTACACCTTC. It encodes CASSSPLTGTNYGYTF. This sequence joins TRBV28 and TRBJ1-2; 7 bases are a match to TRBD1. The CDR3 has 16 residues. Germline trimming cut 4 bases from V and 2 bases from J; bases unmatched to any gene: 10. Germline V gene data show CDR1 as MDHEN and CDR2 as SYDVKM.

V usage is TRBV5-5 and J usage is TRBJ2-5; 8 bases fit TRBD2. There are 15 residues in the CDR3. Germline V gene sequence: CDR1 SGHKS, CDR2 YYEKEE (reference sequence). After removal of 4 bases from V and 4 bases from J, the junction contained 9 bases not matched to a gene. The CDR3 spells CASSGPGLGGETQYF. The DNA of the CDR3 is TGTGCCAGCAGCGGACCGGGACTAGGAGGAGAGACCCAGTACTTC.

CDR3 nucleotide sequence: TGTGCCAGCAGATCGGAGACGGTTGGCTACACCTTC. Translated: CASRSETVGYTF. This chain uses TRBV7-2 with TRBJ1-2; D is unclear. V was clipped by 6 bases and J by 7 bases, with 12 bases between them. CDR3 length equals 12 residues. Per the germline V gene, CDR1 is SGHTA and CDR2 is FQGNSA. Full variable domain (rest looked up from reference TRBV7-2 and TRBJ1-2): GAGVSQSPSNKVTEKGKDVELRCDPISGHTALYWYRQSLGQGLEFLIYFQGNSAPDKSGLPSDRFSAERTGGSVSTLTIQRTQQEDSAVYLCASRSETVGYTFGSGTRLTVV.

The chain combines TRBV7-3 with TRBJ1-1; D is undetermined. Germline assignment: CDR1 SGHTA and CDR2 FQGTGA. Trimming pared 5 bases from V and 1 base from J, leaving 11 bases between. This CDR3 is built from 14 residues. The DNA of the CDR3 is TGTGCCAGCAGCGTGGGGAACCAGAACACTGAAGCTTTCTTT. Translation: CASSVGNQNTEAFF. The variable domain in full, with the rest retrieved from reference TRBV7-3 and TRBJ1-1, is GAGVSQTPSNKVTEKGKYVELRCDPISGHTALYWYRQSLGQGPEFLIYFQGTGAADDSGLPNDRFFAVRPEGSVSTLKIQRTERGDSAVYLCASSVGNQNTEAFFGQGTRLTVV.

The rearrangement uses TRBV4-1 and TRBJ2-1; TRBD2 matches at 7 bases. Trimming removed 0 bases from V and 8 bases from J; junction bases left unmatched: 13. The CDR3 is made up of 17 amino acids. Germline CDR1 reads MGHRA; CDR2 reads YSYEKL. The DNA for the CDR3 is TGCGCCAGCAGCCAAGAGGCGGGGGATTCCCCCCTCGATGAGCAGTTCTTC. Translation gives CASSQEAGDSPLDEQFF.

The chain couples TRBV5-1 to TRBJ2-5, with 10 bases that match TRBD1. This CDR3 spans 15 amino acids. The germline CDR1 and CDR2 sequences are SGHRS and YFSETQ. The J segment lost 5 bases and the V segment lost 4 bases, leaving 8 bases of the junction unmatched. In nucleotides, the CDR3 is TGCGCCAGCAGCCGAGGGACAGGGGCTGGGGAGACCCAGTACTTC. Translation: CASSRGTGAGETQYF.

The CDR3 sequence: CASRKDRNYGYTF. Here the CDR3 DNA reads TGTGCCAGCAGAAAAGACAGGAACTATGGCTACACCTTC. V and J are TRBV12-3 or TRBV12-4 and TRBJ1-2; tentative D call: TRBD1 (6 bases). V lost 6 bases and J 2 bases, leaving 10 bases between the germline ends. The CDR3 runs to 13 residues.

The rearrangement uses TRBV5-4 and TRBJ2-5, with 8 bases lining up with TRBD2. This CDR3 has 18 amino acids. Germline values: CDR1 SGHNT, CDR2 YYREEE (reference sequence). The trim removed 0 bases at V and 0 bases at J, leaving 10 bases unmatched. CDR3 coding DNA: TGTGCCAGCAGCTTGGGGGCGGGGGGCCGACTGTACCAAGAGACCCAGTACTTC. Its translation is CASSLGAGGRLYQETQYF.

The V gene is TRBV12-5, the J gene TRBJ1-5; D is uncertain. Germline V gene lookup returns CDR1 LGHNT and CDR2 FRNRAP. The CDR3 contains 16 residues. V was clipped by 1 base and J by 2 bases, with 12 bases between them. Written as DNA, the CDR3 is TGTGCTAGTGGTTTGGCCCAGTCAGGAGGCAATCAGCCCCAGCATTTT. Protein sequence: CASGLAQSGGNQPQHF. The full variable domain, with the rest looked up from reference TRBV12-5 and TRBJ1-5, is DARVTQTPRHKVTEMGQEVTMRCQPILGHNTVFWYRQTMMQGLELLAYFRNRAPLDDSGMPKDRFSAEMPDATLATLKIQPSEPRDSAVYFCASGLAQSGGNQPQHFGDGTRLSIL.